This TCR beta chain was observed in a study of Ad26.COV2.S vaccination and SARS-CoV-2 variants. Study-wide findings and caveats: Estimates derived from TCR breadth and depth analyses may have underestimated total T cell responses.

V trimming: 3 bases; J trimming: 3 bases; junction bases outside the gene matches: 2. The CDR3 is 13 amino acids. CDR1 is MNHEY and CDR2 is SMNVEV in the germline V gene (reference sequence). Treatment of the sample: 15 to 20 received Ad26.COV2.S at low or high dose, single or two shots; about 5 received placebo; per-sample allocation not given. After the first vaccine or placebo injection, samples were drawn on day 63. Comments on this clone: What it binds is unknown. The sample holds other DNA sequences that translate to the same CDR3.

Sequencing was performed with immunoSEQ multiplex PCR; in TCRdb, only in-frame clones are kept and a portion is missing. The sample has about 350,000 clones; about 87% are singletons. The chain employs TRBV27 and TRBJ2-7; 7 positions agree with TRBD1. Here the sequenced sample was peripheral blood, taken in a trial of Ad26.COV2.S vaccine versus placebo. The TCR comes from a person between 18 and 65 years old who received the Ad26.COV2.S COVID-19 vaccine or a placebo. The CDR3 DNA is TGTGCCAGCAGTTTTCCAGGGGGCTACGAGCAGTACTTC. Translating gives CASSFPGGYEQYF.